These 23 T cell receptor beta chains came from one sample sequenced in a study of CD4 T cells in relation to SARS-CoV-2 and coronaviruses (dated by TCRdb to 2020 to 2023). No antigen has been identified for these receptors. The library relied on the immunoSEQ multiplex PCR assay. TCRdb re-hosts the immuneACCESS table, in-frame sequences only. Its copies lack some clones; in the studies checked, an unresolved V gene accounts for under half of them, and the cause for the rest is not known. A total of 25,000 or so clones appear in this sample, roughly 74% of them only once. Together, the top ten hold approximately 15% of the sample. CD4+ T cells from unexposed donors were collected before the COVID-19 pandemic (2011-2018). The EasySep CD4+ T cell isolation kit was used to isolate CD4+ T cells once the cultures had run for about 10 days. The material sequenced was CD4+ T cells from PBMCs, cultured in vitro. The origin of the receptors is a human donor in good health.

This clone was seen only a few times. J is TRBJ1-1 and V is TRBV4-1, with unresolved D. Per the germline V gene, CDR1 is MGHRA and CDR2 is YSYEKL. V was shortened by 6 bases and J by 0 bases, with 11 bases between the two germline ends. The CDR3 has 14 amino acids. The CDR3 nucleotides read TGCGCCAGCAGGGGCTTACTCCTGAACACTGAAGCTTTCTTT. Translation: CASRGLLLNTEAFF.

This rearrangement joins TRBV7-9 to TRBJ2-3; no firm D call. Looked up from germline, CDR1 is SEHNR and CDR2 is FQNEAQ (reference sequence). The CDR3 contains 14 residues. Deletions cut 5 bases from V and 5 bases from J, with 14 bases between. CDR3 coding DNA: TGTGCCAGCAGCCCCACAAGGTCGGGAGATACGCAGTATTTT. This sequence encodes CASSPTRSGDTQYF.

CDR3 bases: TGCGCCAGCAGTGAGCTGTCCTCCGGGGGTGAGCAGTACTTC. Translation: CASSELSSGGEQYF. The rearrangement links TRBV10-1 to TRBJ2-7; possibly TRBD2 for D (6 bases). V lost 2 bases, J lost 7 bases, and 15 bases lay in between. The germline V gene encodes CDR1 WNHNN and CDR2 SYGVQD (reference sequence). This CDR3 contains 14 residues.

This clone was counted a single time. The chain joins TRBV4-2 to TRBJ1-3; unclear D gene. V shed 0 bases and J shed 4 bases, with 16 bases lying between them. The CDR3 runs 17 residues. Germline assignment: CDR1 LGHNA and CDR2 YNFKEQ. As DNA, the CDR3 is TGTGCCAGCAGCCAAGATATCGGACGGAGGGTCGGAAACACCATATATTTT. Translation: CASSQDIGRRVGNTIYF.

The V and J genes are TRBV7-3 and TRBJ2-2; D possibly corresponds to TRBD2 (7 bases). Germline CDR1 SGHTA, CDR2 FQGTGA. There are 13 residues in the CDR3. Between the trimmed V and J ends, which lost 8 bases and 4 bases, there was a span of 11 bases. The CDR3 reads CASRGGGTGELFF. The CDR3 DNA reads TGTGCCAGCCGGGGAGGGGGCACCGGGGAGCTGTTTTTT. Full variable domain (outside the CDR3, taken from reference TRBV7-3 and TRBJ2-2): GAGVSQTPSNKVTEKGKYVELRCDPISGHTALYWYRQSLGQGPEFLIYFQGTGAADDSGLPNDRFFAVRPEGSVSTLKIQRTERGDSAVYLCASRGGGTGELFFGEGSRLTVL.

The chain uses TRBV30 and TRBJ2-5; D not resolved. V dropped 3 bases and J dropped 2 bases, with 10 bases sitting between them. The CDR3 consists of 13 residues. Germline assignment: CDR1 GTSNPN and CDR2 SVGIG (reference sequence). The CDR3 sequence is CAWRRFIQETQYF. The CDR3 DNA reads as TGTGCCTGGAGACGGTTTATACAAGAGACCCAGTACTTC.

This clone appeared a few times. The chain has TRBV29-1 and TRBJ2-7; weak D call: TRBD1 (6 bases). The CDR3 consists of 12 residues. V gave up 1 base and J gave up 9 bases, with 13 bases separating them. Per germline, CDR1 SQVTM and CDR2 ANQGSEA. The CDR3 region is CSVEVLRRGQYF. CDR3 nucleotides: TGCAGCGTTGAAGTCTTGCGCAGGGGGCAGTACTTC.

This clone was detected once. The rearrangement uses TRBV6-2 or TRBV6-3 and TRBJ2-5; D tentatively reads TRBD1 or TRBD2 (7 bases each). V was shortened by 6 bases and J by 5 bases, with 16 bases between the two germline ends. CDR3 length: 14 residues. Germline values: CDR1 MNHEY, CDR2 SVGEGT. CDR3 sequence (DNA): TGTGCCAGCAGCGCAGGGGGGGCTCGGGAGACCCAGTACTTC. Its protein is CASSAGGARETQYF.

V usage is TRBV3-1 (or the pseudogene TRBV3-2) and J usage is TRBJ2-7; TRBD2 agrees at 11 bases. There are 16 residues in the CDR3. Germline assignment: CDR1 LGHDT and CDR2 YNNKEL (reference sequence). J was trimmed by 2 bases and V by 2 bases; bases with no gene match: 5. DNA for the CDR3: TGTGCCAGCAGCCAATTAGCGGGAGGGCCCACCTACGAGCAGTACTTC. Protein: CASSQLAGGPTYEQYF.

This clone was seen a single time. V is TRBV19 and J is TRBJ2-2; D could derive from TRBD1 or TRBD2 (5 bases each). The CDR3 is 15 residues long. From germline, CDR1 is LNHDA and CDR2 SQIVND (reference sequence). V gave up 4 bases and J gave up 4 bases, with 13 bases separating them. The CDR3 DNA reads TGTGCCAGTAGTAGGTTTCCAGGGAGCACCGGGGAGCTGTTTTTT. Protein: CASSRFPGSTGELFF.

The chain links TRBV9 to TRBJ2-5, with D perhaps TRBD1 (5 bases). This CDR3 is built from 15 residues. Germline CDR1 is SGDLS and CDR2 is YYNGEE. Trimming took off 0 bases at V and 2 bases at J, with 11 bases between the two ends. Here the CDR3 reads CASSVGPDSQETQYF. Written as DNA, the CDR3 is TGTGCCAGCAGCGTAGGCCCCGACAGTCAAGAGACCCAGTACTTC. Complete variable domain (other parts from reference TRBV9 and TRBJ2-5): DSGVTQTPKHLITATGQRVTLRCSPRSGDLSVYWYQQSLDQGLQFLIQYYNGEERAKGNILERFSAQQFPDLHSELNLSSLELGDSALYFCASSVGPDSQETQYFGPGTRLLVL.

In this sample, this clone turned up a few times. The genes are TRBV2 and TRBJ2-7; D is unresolved. V was clipped by 7 bases and J by 0 bases, with 16 bases between them. Germline V CDR1 and CDR2: SNHLY, FYNNEI. This CDR3 contains 15 residues. The CDR3 DNA reads TGTGCCAGCATTATGTCGAGAGCGAGCTCCTACGAGCAGTACTTC. Translated, it gives CASIMSRASSYEQYF. Variable domain in full (rest from reference TRBV2 and TRBJ2-7): EPEVTQTPSHQVTQMGQEVILRCVPISNHLYFYWYRQILGQKVEFLVSFYNNEISEKSEIFDDQFSVERPDGSNFTLKIRSTKLEDSAMYFCASIMSRASSYEQYFGPGTRLTVT.

The rearrangement links TRBV7-3 to TRBJ2-2; 10 positions match TRBD2. V gave up 1 base and J gave up 6 bases; unmatched junction bases: 11. Germline V lookup: CDR1 SGHTA, CDR2 FQGTGA. The CDR3 loop spans 18 amino acids. In nucleotides, the CDR3 is TGTGCCAGCAGCTTAAGGGGATCTAGCGGGAGCTCTTCCGGGGAGCTGTTTTTT. Its protein product is CASSLRGSSGSSSGELFF.

This chain connects TRBV28 to TRBJ1-2; TRBD1 agrees at 11 bases. The CDR3 consists of 14 residues. Germline CDR1 is MDHEN and CDR2 is SYDVKM. V shed 5 bases, J shed 9 bases, and the junction held 8 bases outside the gene matches. CDR3 protein: CASSPRDRGWRYTF. CDR3 in DNA: TGTGCCAGCAGTCCCCGGGACAGGGGGTGGCGCTACACCTTC.

V is TRBV28 and J is TRBJ2-7; a possible D gene is TRBD1 (6 bases). Trimming removed 9 bases at V and 3 bases at J, with 18 bases between. The germline gives CDR1 MDHEN, CDR2 SYDVKM. CDR3 length equals 14 residues. The CDR3 DNA reads as TGTGCCAGTCTTAACCGGGACACGATCTACGAGCAGTACTTC. Translation: CASLNRDTIYEQYF.

The V and J genes are TRBV5-4 and TRBJ1-1; 7 nucleotides agree with TRBD1. The CDR3 contains 14 residues. Looked up from germline, CDR1 is SGHNT and CDR2 is YYREEE (reference sequence). Losses at the gene ends were 0 bases for V and 5 bases for J; bases not matched to a gene: 4. CDR3 region: CASSLEQGITEAFF. Written as DNA, the CDR3 is TGTGCCAGCAGCTTGGAACAGGGGATTACTGAAGCTTTCTTT.

The chain links TRBV14 to TRBJ2-7; 10 bases line up with TRBD1. This CDR3 spans 18 amino acids. After removal of 2 bases from V and 5 bases from J, the junction contained 15 bases not matched to a gene. Germline-derived CDR1 and CDR2 are SGHDN and FVKESK. CDR3 bases: TGTGCCAGCAGCCAAAGGTTCTTCGGGACAGGGGCGGAGGACGAGCAGTACTTC. Its protein is CASSQRFFGTGAEDEQYF.

This chain links TRBV7-9 with TRBJ1-3, with unresolved D. CDR1 is SEHNR and CDR2 is FQNEAQ in the germline V gene (reference sequence). V lost 5 bases and J lost 10, with 15 bases in between. This CDR3 contains 13 residues. DNA for the CDR3: TGTGCCAGCAGCCCTGACCTGGTAGGGACCATATATTTT. It is translated as CASSPDLVGTIYF. The whole variable domain, filled in from reference TRBV7-9 and TRBJ1-3, reads DTGVSQNPRHKITKRGQNVTFRCDPISEHNRLYWYRQTLGQGPEFLTYFQNEAQLEKSRLLSDRFSAERPKGSFSTLEIQRTEQGDSAMYLCASSPDLVGTIYFGEGSWLTVV.

This chain joins TRBV5-4 and TRBJ1-4, with a tentative D call TRBD1 (6 bases). V lost 4 bases and J lost 0, with 10 bases in between. CDR3 length: 15 residues. Germline CDR1 and CDR2: SGHNT and YYREEE (reference sequence). The CDR3 DNA follows: TGTGCCAGCAGCGCCACAGGGTCAACTAATGAAAAACTGTTTTTT. It codes for CASSATGSTNEKLFF.

J is TRBJ1-1 and V is TRBV29-1, with D hard to call. Germline CDR1 SQVTM, CDR2 ANQGSEA. This CDR3 region has 17 residues. The V and J ends lost 6 bases and 0 bases respectively, with 23 bases between them. CDR3 in amino acids: CSVRREFWQRMNTEAFF. In DNA, the CDR3 is TGCAGCGTGCGTAGGGAATTCTGGCAGCGCATGAACACTGAAGCTTTCTTT.

This clone was found once. J is TRBJ1-2 and V is TRBV19, with D perhaps TRBD1 (5 bases). CDR1 and CDR2 (germline): LNHDA, SQIVND (reference sequence). The CDR3 totals 15 residues. V shed 3 bases and J shed 0 bases, with 11 bases lying between them. CDR3 DNA: TGTGCCAGTAGTATCACAGGAGCAGCTAACTATGGCTACACCTTC. This encodes CASSITGAANYGYTF.

V and J are TRBV5-1 and TRBJ2-1; D gene uncertain. From germline, CDR1 is SGHRS and CDR2 YFSETQ. The CDR3 loop spans 14 amino acids. The V end lost 6 bases, the J end lost 2 bases, and 12 bases lay between the germline ends. The CDR3 DNA reads as TGCGCCAGCACCGCGACTCCAACCTACAATGAGCAGTTCTTC. Translated: CASTATPTYNEQFF.

V gene TRBV5-5 combines with J gene TRBJ2-7, with 7 bases identical to TRBD1. The CDR3 totals 13 residues. Trimming removed 4 bases from V and 3 bases from J; junction bases left unmatched: 4. Per germline, CDR1 SGHKS and CDR2 YYEKEE (reference sequence). The CDR3 sequence is CASSTTGVYEQYF. CDR3 nucleotides: TGTGCCAGCAGCACCACAGGGGTCTACGAGCAGTACTTC.